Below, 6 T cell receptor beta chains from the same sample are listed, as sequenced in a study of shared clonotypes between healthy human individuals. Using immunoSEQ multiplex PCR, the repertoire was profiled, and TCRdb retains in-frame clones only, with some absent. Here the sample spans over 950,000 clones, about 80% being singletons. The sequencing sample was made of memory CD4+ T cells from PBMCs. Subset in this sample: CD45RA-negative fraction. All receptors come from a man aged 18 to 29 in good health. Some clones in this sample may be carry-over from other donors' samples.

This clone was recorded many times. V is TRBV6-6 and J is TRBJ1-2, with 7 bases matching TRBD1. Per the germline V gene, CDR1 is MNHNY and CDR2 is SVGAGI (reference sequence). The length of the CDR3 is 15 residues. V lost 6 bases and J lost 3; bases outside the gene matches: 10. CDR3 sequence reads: CASSLAGQTDYGYTF. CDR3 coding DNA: TGTGCCAGCAGCCTCGCGGGACAGACTGACTATGGCTACACCTTC.

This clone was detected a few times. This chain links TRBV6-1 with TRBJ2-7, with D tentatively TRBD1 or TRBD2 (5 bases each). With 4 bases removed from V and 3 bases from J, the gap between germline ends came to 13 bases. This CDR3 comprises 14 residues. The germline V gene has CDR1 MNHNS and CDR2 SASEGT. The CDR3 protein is CASSGYGTLYEQYF. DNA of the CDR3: TGTGCCAGCAGTGGGTACGGGACCCTCTACGAGCAGTACTTC.

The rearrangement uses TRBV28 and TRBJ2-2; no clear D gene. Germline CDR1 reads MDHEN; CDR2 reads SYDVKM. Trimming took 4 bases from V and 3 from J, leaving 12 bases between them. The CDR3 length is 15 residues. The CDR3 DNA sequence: TGTGCCAGCAGTTCCCCGGTATCCTACACCGGGGAGCTGTTTTTT. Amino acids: CASSSPVSYTGELFF.

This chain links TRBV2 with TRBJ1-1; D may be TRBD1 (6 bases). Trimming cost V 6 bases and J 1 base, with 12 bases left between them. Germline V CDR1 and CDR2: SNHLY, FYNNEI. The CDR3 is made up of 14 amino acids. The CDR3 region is CASSRTTGNTEAFF. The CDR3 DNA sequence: TGTGCCAGCAGCCGAACGACAGGGAACACTGAAGCTTTCTTT.

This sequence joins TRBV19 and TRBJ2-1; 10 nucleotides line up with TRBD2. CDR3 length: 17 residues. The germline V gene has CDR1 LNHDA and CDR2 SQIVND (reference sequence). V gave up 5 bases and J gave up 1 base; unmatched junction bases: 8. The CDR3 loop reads CASSRRTSGRSYNEQFF. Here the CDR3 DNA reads TGTGCCAGTAGTCGTCGGACTAGCGGAAGGTCCTACAATGAGCAGTTCTTC.

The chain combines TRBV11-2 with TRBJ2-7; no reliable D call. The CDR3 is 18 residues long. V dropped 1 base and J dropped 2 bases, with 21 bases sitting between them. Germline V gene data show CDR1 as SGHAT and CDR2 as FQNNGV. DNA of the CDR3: TGTGCCAGCAGCTTAGGTCCCCCCTTAGGCGTAGTGGCCTACGAGCAGTACTTC. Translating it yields CASSLGPPLGVVAYEQYF.